This passage covers 32 T cell receptor beta chains from one sample sequenced in a study of patients and donors after allogeneic stem cell transplantation. TCRdb reprocessed the RT-PCR reads with MiXCR, giving one entry per CDR3 protein. The sample contains about a million distinct CDR3 sequences, more than 15% of which appear only once. The specimen sequenced was blood, either unsorted or a sorted T cell fraction (not recorded which). The receptors derive from a human donor who was either an allogeneic HSCT recipient or a stem cell or donor lymphocyte infusion donor (not recorded which). It is not recorded whose cells these are; they may come from a transplant donor.

There are a few counts of this clonotype. The chain is built from TRBV11-3 and TRBJ2-3; possible D gene TRBD1, 6 bases. Germline V gene lookup returns CDR1 SGHNT and CDR2 YENEEA. V lost 5 bases and J 0 bases, leaving 15 bases between the germline ends. There are 16 residues in the CDR3. CDR3 sequence (DNA): TGTGCCAGCAGCCTCGGACAGAGCACTAGCACAGATACGCAGTATTTT. Translating it yields CASSLGQSTSTDTQYF.

The CDR3 reads CASIKDRERIETQYF. The CDR3 DNA reads as TGTGCCAGCATCAAGGACAGGGAGCGGATAGAGACCCAGTACTTC. The chain carries TRBV12-3 or TRBV12-4 and TRBJ2-5; 8 bases are shared with TRBD1. J was trimmed by 4 bases and V by 7 bases; bases with no gene match: 11. This CDR3 comprises 15 residues.

This clonotype was seen only a few times. The chain employs TRBV9 and TRBJ2-5; D gene uncertain. The germline V and J ends were trimmed by 3 bases and 5 bases, with 17 bases remaining between them. The CDR3 contains 15 residues. Germline-derived CDR1 and CDR2 are SGDLS and YYNGEE. The CDR3 here is CASSAWWGNSETQYF. The CDR3 bases are TGTGCCAGCAGCGCCTGGTGGGGAAACTCCGAGACCCAGTACTTC.

The chain couples TRBV5-1 to TRBJ1-1; D unresolved. Per germline, CDR1 SGHRS and CDR2 YFSETQ. V was trimmed by 6 bases and J by 5 bases, leaving 14 bases between them. The CDR3 covers 13 residues. The chain's CDR3 is CASTPPFGTEAFF. CDR3 DNA: TGCGCCAGCACCCCCCCTTTCGGGACTGAAGCTTTCTTT.

This clonotype was detected a few times. The V gene is TRBV20-1, the J gene TRBJ2-3; 7 bases line up with TRBD2. The CDR3 is 18 residues long. J gave up 4 bases and V 2 bases, and 18 bases lay outside the gene matches. The germline CDR1 and CDR2 sequences are DFQATT and SNEGSKA (reference sequence). Here the CDR3 reads CSARRSRGRKIWSDTQYF. The CDR3 region has the DNA TGCAGTGCTAGAAGGAGCCGCGGGAGAAAAATCTGGTCAGATACGCAGTATTTT.

V is TRBV7-3 and J is TRBJ2-3; D is unclear. V lost 7 bases and J 0 bases, leaving 8 bases between the germline ends. The CDR3 covers 13 residues. Germline-derived CDR1 and CDR2 are SGHTA and FQGTGA. CDR3 amino acids: CASTSPSTDTQYF. For the CDR3, the DNA is TGTGCCAGCACTTCCCCTAGCACAGATACGCAGTATTTT.

The chain has TRBV7-8 and TRBJ1-4, with D perhaps TRBD1 (6 bases). The germline V and J ends were trimmed by 2 bases and 8 bases, with 18 bases remaining between them. The CDR3 consists of 16 residues. Germline lookup yields CDR1 SGHVS and CDR2 FQNEAQ. CDR3 region: CASSLYASSRGEKLFF. The CDR3 coding sequence is TGTGCCAGCAGCTTATATGCCTCTTCGAGGGGGGAAAAACTGTTTTTT.

The gene calls are TRBV6-1 and TRBJ2-7; 7 bases are a match to TRBD1. The J segment lost 2 bases and the V segment lost 7 bases, leaving 11 bases of the junction unmatched. CDR1 is MNHNS and CDR2 is SASEGT in the germline V gene. The CDR3 is 15 residues long. The CDR3 loop is CASIPRTGSPYEQYF. CDR3 DNA sequence: TGTGCCAGCATTCCGAGGACAGGCTCACCCTACGAGCAGTACTTC.

This clonotype has more than one count but fewer than ten. The V and J genes are TRBV20-1 and TRBJ2-7; D is unclear. The CDR3 consists of 14 residues. V shed 6 bases and J shed 3 bases, with 18 bases lying between them. Germline loops: CDR1 DFQATT, CDR2 SNEGSKA (reference sequence). CDR3 sequence reads: CSANSYGRLYEQYF. The CDR3 DNA follows: TGCAGTGCCAACTCTTACGGACGGCTCTACGAGCAGTACTTC.

V and J are TRBV20-1 and TRBJ2-7; D ambiguous. Germline V gene lookup returns CDR1 DFQATT and CDR2 SNEGSKA (reference sequence). This CDR3 has 14 residues. The V end was cut by 1 base, the J end by 2 bases, with 12 bases between. The CDR3 region has the DNA TGCAGTGCTAGAGGACGGGTTTACCCCTACGAGCAGTACTTC. This sequence encodes CSARGRVYPYEQYF.

Ten or more counts support this clonotype. V usage is TRBV12-3 or TRBV12-4 and J usage is TRBJ2-7, with 12 positions matching TRBD2. This CDR3 comprises 14 residues. The trim removed 6 bases at V and 2 bases at J, leaving 2 bases unmatched. As DNA, the CDR3 is TGTGCCAGCAGCAGGACTAGCGGGGCCTACGAGCAGTACTTC. This sequence encodes CASSRTSGAYEQYF.

The rearrangement uses TRBV3-1 and TRBJ2-7, with D uncertain. The CDR3 has 12 residues. Per germline, CDR1 LGHDT and CDR2 YNNKEL (reference sequence). The V end was cut by 4 bases, the J end by 6 bases, with 10 bases between. CDR3 region: CASSRSPGEQYF. CDR3 sequence (DNA): TGTGCCAGCAGCCGAAGCCCTGGCGAGCAGTACTTC.

The chain is built from TRBV4-1 and TRBJ2-1, with TRBD2 as a possible D gene (5 bases). V lost 3 bases, J lost 2 bases, and 11 bases lay in between. Germline values: CDR1 MGHRA, CDR2 YSYEKL. The length of the CDR3 is 15 residues. The CDR3 DNA follows: TGCGCCAGCAGCCAGTTAGGACTTCCCTACAATGAGCAGTTCTTC. It yields the protein CASSQLGLPYNEQFF.

V and J are TRBV20-1 and TRBJ1-5; D uncertain. V lost 8 bases, J lost 4 bases, and 15 bases lay in between. The germline V gene encodes CDR1 DFQATT and CDR2 SNEGSKA (reference sequence). The CDR3 contains 13 residues. CDR3 DNA: TGCAGTTCACAAGGGCGGGAGAATCAGCCCCAGCATTTT. It translates to CSSQGRENQPQHF.

This clonotype was observed a few times. The chain has TRBV6-2 or TRBV6-3 and TRBJ1-1; no clear D. Germline V gene sequence: CDR1 MNHEY, CDR2 SVGEGT. The V and J ends lost 5 bases and 4 bases respectively, with 11 bases between them. The CDR3 covers 13 residues. CDR3 protein: CASSRTEITEAFF. The DNA of the CDR3 is TGTGCCAGCAGTCGTACAGAAATCACTGAAGCTTTCTTT.

A few counts support this clonotype. This chain uses TRBV20-1 with TRBJ1-1; D call uncertain. Trimming removed 0 bases at V and 11 bases at J, with 13 bases between. This CDR3 has 12 residues. CDR1 and CDR2 (germline): DFQATT, SNEGSKA (reference sequence). The CDR3 reads CSARDPPDAAFF. The DNA for the CDR3 is TGCAGTGCTAGAGATCCGCCGGACGCCGCTTTCTTT.

The chain joins TRBV20-1 to TRBJ2-7; D is ambiguous. Trimming removed 2 bases at V and 5 bases at J, with 10 bases between. Germline lookup yields CDR1 DFQATT and CDR2 SNEGSKA (reference sequence). The length of the CDR3 is 12 residues. The CDR3 sequence: CSARPHRDEQYF. CDR3 DNA sequence: TGCAGTGCTAGACCTCATCGTGACGAGCAGTACTTC.

The CDR3: CASSPPRGGSTEAFF. The CDR3 nucleotides are TGTGCCAGCTCACCACCGAGGGGTGGGAGCACTGAAGCTTTCTTT. V gene TRBV18 combines with J gene TRBJ1-1; the D gene is possibly TRBD1 (5 bases). Germline lookup yields CDR1 KGHSH and CDR2 LQKENI. The CDR3 runs to 15 residues. Trimming shortened V by 0 bases and J by 4 bases, and 12 bases separated the two germline ends.

V gene TRBV28 combines with J gene TRBJ2-7; 10 nucleotides agree with TRBD2. Germline V gives CDR1 MDHEN, CDR2 SYDVKM. Losses at the gene ends were 3 bases for V and 0 bases for J; bases not matched to a gene: 11. The CDR3 totals 18 residues. The DNA of the CDR3 is TGTGCCAGCAGTTTCTTTGGACTAGCGGTCCTGAGCTCCTACGAGCAGTACTTC. Translation gives CASSFFGLAVLSSYEQYF.

This clonotype has just a few counts. The chain combines TRBV5-6 with TRBJ2-4; TRBD2 matches 8 bases. The junction had 2 bases not matched to a gene; V was cut back by 0 bases and J by 0 bases. The CDR3 length is 16 residues. The germline V gene has CDR1 SGHDT and CDR2 YYEEEE. CDR3 coding DNA: TGTGCCAGCAGCTTGGGTCTAGCGGGAGCCAAAAACATTCAGTACTTC. Its translation is CASSLGLAGAKNIQYF. The full variable domain, in which reference TRBV5-6 and TRBJ2-4 provide the parts outside the CDR3, is DAGVTQSPTHLIKTRGQQVTLRCSPKSGHDTVSWYQQALGQGPQFIFQYYEEEERQRGNFPDRFSGHQFPNYSSELNVNALLLGDSALYLCASSLGLAGAKNIQYFGAGTRLSVL.

This clonotype was observed a handful of times. The chain couples TRBV20-1 to TRBJ2-1; 11 bases agree with TRBD2. V lost 4 bases and J lost 10; bases outside the gene matches: 9. CDR3 size: 14 residues. The germline V gene encodes CDR1 DFQATT and CDR2 SNEGSKA (reference sequence). The CDR3 sequence: CSAIRGTSGHEQFF. In nucleotides, the CDR3 is TGCAGTGCTATACGCGGGACTAGCGGTCACGAGCAGTTCTTC.

This clonotype was seen at least ten times. The rearrangement uses TRBV12-3 or TRBV12-4 and TRBJ1-4; maybe TRBD1 (5 bases). The CDR3 runs 14 residues. V lost 6 bases, J lost 5 bases, and 13 bases lay in between. CDR3 protein: CASSRTFGNEKLFF. CDR3 DNA: TGTGCCAGCAGCCGGACATTTGGAAATGAAAAACTGTTTTTT.

CDR3 protein: CASSLTWGQGQETQYF. The CDR3 DNA follows: TGTGCCAGCAGCTTAACGTGGGGACAGGGCCAAGAGACCCAGTACTTC. The gene calls are TRBV7-9 and TRBJ2-5; 9 bases map to TRBD1. The CDR3 totals 16 residues. Trimming removed 2 bases from V and 1 base from J; junction bases left unmatched: 5. CDR1 is SEHNR and CDR2 is FQNEAQ in the germline V gene (reference sequence).

The chain has TRBV7-9 and TRBJ2-5; 9 bases match TRBD2. The junction had 3 bases not matched to a gene; V was cut back by 2 bases and J by 2 bases. Germline assignment: CDR1 SEHNR and CDR2 FQNEAQ (reference sequence). The CDR3 is made up of 15 amino acids. The CDR3 DNA sequence: TGTGCCAGCAGCTTATCACTAGCGGGTCAAGAGACCCAGTACTTC. Protein product: CASSLSLAGQETQYF. The full variable domain, in which reference TRBV7-9 and TRBJ2-5 provide the parts outside the CDR3, is DTGVSQNPRHKITKRGQNVTFRCDPISEHNRLYWYRQTLGQGPEFLTYFQNEAQLEKSRLLSDRFSAERPKGSFSTLEIQRTEQGDSAMYLCASSLSLAGQETQYFGPGTRLLVL.

This chain links TRBV30 with TRBJ2-1; D is ambiguous. V dropped 3 bases and J dropped 8 bases, with 17 bases sitting between them. Germline CDR1 reads GTSNPN; CDR2 reads SVGIG (reference sequence). The CDR3 is 14 amino acids. CDR3 sequence reads: CAWRPFVTSDEQFF. The DNA of the CDR3 is TGTGCCTGGAGACCCTTCGTGACAAGTGATGAGCAGTTCTTC.

The table lists this clonotype with a few counts. This rearrangement joins TRBV5-1 to TRBJ2-1; 8 nucleotides match TRBD2. The CDR3 is 17 amino acids. Germline V CDR1 and CDR2: SGHRS, YFSETQ. V shed 4 bases, J shed 8 bases, and the junction held 17 bases outside the gene matches. The CDR3 loop is CASSLRKSGSIMDEQFF. The DNA of the CDR3 is TGCGCCAGCAGCCTAAGGAAAAGCGGGAGTATCATGGATGAGCAGTTCTTC.

The chain links TRBV7-2 to TRBJ2-7, with TRBD2 as a possible D gene (5 bases). The V end lost 5 bases, the J end lost 3 bases, and 14 bases lay between the germline ends. CDR1 is SGHTA, CDR2 FQGNSA, per germline. The CDR3 loop spans 14 amino acids. The CDR3, as DNA: TGTGCCAGCAGCCCTAACTACGGGATCTACGAGCAGTACTTC. Its translation is CASSPNYGIYEQYF.

CDR3 loop: CASSVPGGQGKNVLTF. In DNA form, the CDR3 reads TGTGCCAGCAGTGTCCCAGGGGGACAGGGTAAGAACGTCCTGACTTTC. The genes are TRBV25-1 and TRBJ2-6; 9 nucleotides match TRBD1. V gave up 4 bases and J gave up 10 bases; unmatched junction bases: 11. Germline CDR1 reads MGHDK; CDR2 reads SYGVNS. The CDR3 is 16 amino acids.

V and J are TRBV12-3 or TRBV12-4 and TRBJ1-4; D remains unclear. The CDR3 totals 14 residues. Trimming pared 1 base from V and 8 bases from J, leaving 11 bases between. CDR3 coding DNA: TGTGCCAGCAGTTTAGGCCAGGCCCGAGAAAAACTGTTTTTT. Translation gives CASSLGQAREKLFF.

V and J are TRBV12-3 or TRBV12-4 and TRBJ1-5, with TRBD1 as a possible D gene (6 bases). The V end was cut by 3 bases, the J end by 2 bases, with 20 bases between. There are 18 residues in the CDR3. The DNA for the CDR3 is TGTGCCAGCAGTTTTTTGGTTTGGGGGGGCGCGGGCAATCAGCCCCAGCATTTT. Encoded protein: CASSFLVWGGAGNQPQHF.

The V and J genes are TRBV5-1 and TRBJ2-7, with unresolved D. V was trimmed by 6 bases and J by 4 bases, leaving 11 bases between them. Germline V gene sequence: CDR1 SGHRS, CDR2 YFSETQ. The CDR3 loop spans 12 amino acids. The CDR3 region is CASTGDFYEQYF. The CDR3 DNA reads as TGCGCCAGCACGGGCGATTTTTACGAGCAGTACTTC. Combining the CDR3 with reference TRBV5-1 and TRBJ2-7 gives the whole variable domain KAGVTQTPRYLIKTRGQQVTLSCSPISGHRSVSWYQQTPGQGLQFLFEYFSETQRNKGNFPGRFSGRQFSNSRSEMNVSTLELGDSALYLCASTGDFYEQYFGPGTRLTVT.

The V call is TRBV5-6, the J call TRBJ2-7; D perhaps matches TRBD1 (7 bases). The V gene's germline CDR1 is SGHDT and CDR2 YYEEEE. The CDR3 contains 15 residues. V was cut by 4 bases and J by 4 bases, with 18 bases left in between. The CDR3 here is CASSPRGRGVYEQYF. CDR3 bases: TGTGCCAGCAGCCCCCGGGGCAGGGGGGTTTACGAGCAGTACTTC.